This entry lists 25 T cell receptor beta chains sequenced from one sample in a study of cytomegalovirus exposure and HLA in healthy donors. The PCR was carried out with 60 Vbeta primers and 13 Jbeta primers. Using immunoSEQ multiplex PCR, the repertoire was profiled, and TCRdb retains in-frame clones only, with some absent. This table holds about 110,000 clones. Sequencing was done on a sample of PBMCs. The source is a man in his fifties or sixties in good health and CMV-seronegative.

The chain combines TRBV11-1 with TRBJ2-7; TRBD1 agrees at 10 bases. CDR1 and CDR2 (germline): SGHAT, FQDESV (reference sequence). The J segment lost 6 bases and the V segment lost 6 bases, leaving 5 bases of the junction unmatched. The CDR3 is 13 amino acids. CDR3 amino acids: CASSRQGAAEQYF. In nucleotides, the CDR3 is TGTGCCAGCAGTAGACAGGGGGCGGCCGAGCAGTACTTC.

The chain combines TRBV9 with TRBJ1-3, with D possibly matching TRBD1 (5 bases). The germline V gene encodes CDR1 SGDLS and CDR2 YYNGEE. The CDR3 has 15 amino acids. Trimming took 2 bases from V and 4 from J, leaving 13 bases between them. CDR3 nucleotide sequence: TGTGCCAGCAGCGTGGCGGGGGTGGCAGGAAACACCATATATTTT. Translating it yields CASSVAGVAGNTIYF.

This chain links TRBV6-6 with TRBJ2-3; TRBD1 matches at 9 bases. With V trimmed by 6 bases and J by 0 bases, 7 bases remained unmatched. The V gene's germline CDR1 is MNHNY and CDR2 SVGAGI (reference sequence). The CDR3 extends over 16 amino acids. CDR3: CASSSTTGGSTDTQYF. The CDR3 DNA is TGTGCCAGCAGCTCTACGACAGGGGGGAGCACAGATACGCAGTATTTT.

The chain uses TRBV19 and TRBJ1-5; weak D call: TRBD1 (5 bases). The germline V gene encodes CDR1 LNHDA and CDR2 SQIVND (reference sequence). Trimming shortened V by 6 bases and J by 2 bases, and 11 bases separated the two germline ends. CDR3 length: 14 amino acids. Written as DNA, the CDR3 is TGTGCCAGTAGCCTTTTCAGGGGCAATCAGCCCCAGCATTTT. This gives the protein CASSLFRGNQPQHF. Variable domain in full (rest from reference TRBV19 and TRBJ1-5): DGGITQSPKYLFRKEGQNVTLSCEQNLNHDAMYWYRQDPGQGLRLIYYSQIVNDFQKGDIAEGYSVSREKKESFPLTVTSAQKNPTAFYLCASSLFRGNQPQHFGDGTRLSIL.

The V and J genes are TRBV19 and TRBJ2-3, with 8 bases matching TRBD1. CDR1 and CDR2 (germline): LNHDA, SQIVND (reference sequence). The CDR3 loop spans 17 amino acids. The V segment lost 4 bases and the J segment 7 bases; nucleotides outside the gene matches: 16. CDR3: CASSTLGQGGPFYTQYF. In DNA form, the CDR3 reads TGTGCCAGTAGTACCCTCGGACAGGGTGGGCCTTTTTATACGCAGTATTTT.

The rearrangement joins TRBV14 to TRBJ2-3; 10 nucleotides line up with TRBD1. Germline values: CDR1 SGHDN, CDR2 FVKESK. The V gene end was trimmed by 5 bases and the J gene end by 3 bases; junction bases not matched to a gene: 8. The CDR3 totals 16 residues. The CDR3 is CASSSLAGQGTDTQYF. The CDR3 nucleotides are TGTGCCAGCAGCTCCTTAGCGGGACAGGGGACAGATACGCAGTATTTT.

This chain links TRBV19 with TRBJ2-3; a weak D match, TRBD1 (6 bases). Germline lookup yields CDR1 LNHDA and CDR2 SQIVND (reference sequence). The V and J ends lost 11 bases and 6 bases respectively, with 18 bases between them. The CDR3 loop spans 13 amino acids. CDR3 residues: CASKTQGPDTQYF. The CDR3 nucleotides read TGTGCCTCAAAAACACAGGGACCCGATACGCAGTATTTT.

V usage is TRBV4-2 and J usage is TRBJ2-1; a possible D gene is TRBD2 (6 bases). CDR1 is LGHNA, CDR2 YNFKEQ, per germline. The CDR3 has 16 residues. V shed 3 bases and J shed 7 bases, with 19 bases lying between them. This chain's CDR3 is CASSHGDSLLGNEQFF. The CDR3 nucleotides read TGTGCCAGCAGCCACGGGGACTCCCTCCTGGGGAATGAGCAGTTCTTC.

The genes are TRBV6-4 and TRBJ2-2; tentative D call: TRBD2 (5 bases). This CDR3 has 12 amino acids. Germline loops: CDR1 MRHNA, CDR2 SNTAGT. V lost 6 bases and J lost 5, with 7 bases in between. The CDR3 coding sequence is TGTGCCAGCAGGGGAGAAACCGGGGAGCTGTTTTTT. Its protein is CASRGETGELFF.

The chain recombines TRBV5-1 with TRBJ1-2; perhaps TRBD1 as D (5 bases). Germline V gives CDR1 SGHRS, CDR2 YFSETQ. The CDR3 has 13 residues. The V end was cut by 0 bases, the J end by 6 bases, with 9 bases between. CDR3 DNA sequence: TGCGCCAGCAGCTTGGCAGGGTCTCATGGCTACACCTTC. Translating it yields CASSLAGSHGYTF.

As DNA, the CDR3 is TGTGCCAGCAGCGCGACTAGCAGCTCCTACAATGAGCAGTTCTTC. As protein: CASSATSSSYNEQFF. The V and J genes are TRBV9 and TRBJ2-1; 7 bases map to TRBD2. J gave up 0 bases and V 3 bases, and 3 bases lay outside the gene matches. From germline, CDR1 is SGDLS and CDR2 YYNGEE. The CDR3 runs to 15 residues.

The chain joins TRBV27 to TRBJ2-7, with D possibly matching TRBD1 (6 bases). Per germline, CDR1 MNHEY and CDR2 SMNVEV (reference sequence). The CDR3 contains 16 residues. V lost 6 bases to trimming and J lost 2 bases, with 20 bases between them. In DNA, the CDR3 is TGTGCCAGCAGCCGAAACAGGGATTTTTACCCCTACGAGCAGTACTTC. It codes for CASSRNRDFYPYEQYF.

The V and J genes are TRBV18 and TRBJ1-1; 9 positions agree with TRBD1. The trim removed 0 bases at V and 1 base at J, leaving 9 bases unmatched. CDR1 and CDR2 (germline): KGHSH, LQKENI. The CDR3 has 18 amino acids. Here the CDR3 DNA reads TGTGCCAGCTCACCACCTAGGGGACAGGGAGCAGCGAACACTGAAGCTTTCTTT. It yields the protein CASSPPRGQGAANTEAFF.

V and J are TRBV2 and TRBJ2-7; 8 nucleotides line up with TRBD1. Germline CDR1 and CDR2: SNHLY and FYNNEI. The V and J ends lost 4 bases and 3 bases, in that order; junction bases with no gene match: 5. CDR3 size: 14 residues. The CDR3 nucleotides are TGTGCCAGCAGTGGGCAGGGGGCTGTCTACGAGCAGTACTTC. Translated: CASSGQGAVYEQYF.

CDR3 loop: CASGLGLAKDTQYF. CDR3 DNA: TGTGCTAGTGGTTTGGGACTAGCGAAAGATACGCAGTATTTT. The rearrangement uses TRBV12-5 and TRBJ2-3, with TRBD2 identical over 8 bases. Losses at the gene ends were 1 base for V and 5 bases for J; bases not matched to a gene: 2. CDR1 LGHNT and CDR2 FRNRAP come from the germline V gene. The CDR3 is 14 amino acids.

The chain recombines TRBV5-1 with TRBJ2-7, with 7 bases fitting TRBD1. Germline CDR1 SGHRS, CDR2 YFSETQ. The CDR3 contains 16 residues. J lost 5 bases, V lost 6 bases, and 17 bases had no gene match. CDR3 bases: TGCGCCAGCAATAGGGCCCCCGGGACAGCTCCCAACGAGCAGTACTTC. It codes for CASNRAPGTAPNEQYF.

The rearrangement links TRBV9 to TRBJ2-7, with TRBD2 matching over 7 bases. This CDR3 is 14 amino acids long. V dropped 3 bases and J dropped 0; count of bases not matched to a gene: 3. Germline CDR1 SGDLS, CDR2 YYNGEE. The CDR3 protein is CASSGSGYSYEQYF. CDR3 DNA: TGTGCCAGCAGCGGTAGCGGGTACTCCTACGAGCAGTACTTC. Looking up the rest from reference TRBV9 and TRBJ2-7 gives the full variable domain: DSGVTQTPKHLITATGQRVTLRCSPRSGDLSVYWYQQSLDQGLQFLIQYYNGEERAKGNILERFSAQQFPDLHSELNLSSLELGDSALYFCASSGSGYSYEQYFGPGTRLTVT.

The chain links TRBV5-4 to TRBJ2-5; 8 positions match TRBD2. V dropped 5 bases and J dropped 5; count of bases not matched to a gene: 8. CDR1 SGHNT and CDR2 YYREEE come from the germline V gene (reference sequence). The CDR3 loop spans 14 amino acids. CDR3 loop: CASSFTAGGETQYF. The CDR3 nucleotides read TGTGCCAGCAGTTTCACGGCGGGGGGCGAGACCCAGTACTTC.

This chain uses TRBV5-1 with TRBJ2-7; TRBD2 is a possible D gene (5 bases). Germline V gene data show CDR1 as SGHRS and CDR2 as YFSETQ. The CDR3 runs 14 residues. The V and J ends lost 1 base and 4 bases respectively, with 12 bases between them. The CDR3 here is CASSLWDSAYEQYF. For the CDR3, the DNA is TGCGCCAGCAGCTTGTGGGATAGCGCTTACGAGCAGTACTTC.

The chain recombines TRBV6-1 with TRBJ1-5; no clear D. V was pared by 0 bases and J by 7 bases, with 7 bases between. This CDR3 contains 13 residues. CDR1 MNHNS and CDR2 SASEGT come from the germline V gene. The CDR3 is CASSEALSQPQHF. The DNA of the CDR3 is TGTGCCAGCAGTGAAGCCCTCTCCCAGCCCCAGCATTTT.

The chain links TRBV4-3 to TRBJ2-3; possibly TRBD2 for D (5 bases). The CDR3 extends over 15 amino acids. The germline CDR1 and CDR2 sequences are LGHNA and YSLEER. Trimming left V 8 bases short and J 2 bases short, with 17 bases between. For the CDR3, the DNA is TGCGCCAGCGGTCAGGTCGGGGATAACACAGATACGCAGTATTTT. Encoded protein: CASGQVGDNTDTQYF.

This chain uses TRBV7-8 with TRBJ2-7; 9 nucleotides match TRBD2. CDR3 size: 14 residues. Trimming took 2 bases from V and 6 from J; bases not matched to a gene: 5. The germline V gene encodes CDR1 SGHVS and CDR2 FQNEAQ. This CDR3 reads CASSLNSGSAEQYF. In nucleotides, the CDR3 is TGTGCCAGCAGCTTAAATAGCGGGAGCGCCGAGCAGTACTTC.

V and J are TRBV28 and TRBJ1-2, with 8 positions matching TRBD1. Germline V lookup: CDR1 MDHEN, CDR2 SYDVKM. CDR3 length: 14 residues. V dropped 6 bases and J dropped 5; count of bases not matched to a gene: 8. CDR3 sequence reads: CASSPGGAVYGYTF. CDR3 bases: TGTGCCAGCAGCCCAGGGGGCGCGGTGTATGGCTACACCTTC.

In nucleotides, the CDR3 is TGTGCCACGACAGGGGGCCCCACAGATACGCAGTATTTT. Amino acids: CATTGGPTDTQYF. The genes are TRBV10-3 and TRBJ2-3; 10 bases line up with TRBD1. V trimming: 10 bases; J trimming: 2 bases; junction bases outside the gene matches: 3. The CDR3 is 13 amino acids. Germline V gene sequence: CDR1 ENHRY, CDR2 SYGVKD.

The chain couples TRBV11-2 to TRBJ1-5, with unresolved D. The CDR3 runs 15 residues. V lost 2 bases, J lost 0 bases, and 8 bases lay in between. CDR1 is SGHAT, CDR2 FQNNGV, per germline. CDR3 amino acids: CASSLRGISNQPQHF. As DNA, the CDR3 is TGTGCCAGCAGCTTAAGAGGGATTAGCAATCAGCCCCAGCATTTT. Looking up the rest from reference TRBV11-2 and TRBJ1-5 gives the full variable domain: EAGVAQSPRYKIIEKRQSVAFWCNPISGHATLYWYQQILGQGPKLLIQFQNNGVVDDSQLPKDRFSAERLKGVDSTLKIQPAKLEDSAVYLCASSLRGISNQPQHFGDGTRLSIL.